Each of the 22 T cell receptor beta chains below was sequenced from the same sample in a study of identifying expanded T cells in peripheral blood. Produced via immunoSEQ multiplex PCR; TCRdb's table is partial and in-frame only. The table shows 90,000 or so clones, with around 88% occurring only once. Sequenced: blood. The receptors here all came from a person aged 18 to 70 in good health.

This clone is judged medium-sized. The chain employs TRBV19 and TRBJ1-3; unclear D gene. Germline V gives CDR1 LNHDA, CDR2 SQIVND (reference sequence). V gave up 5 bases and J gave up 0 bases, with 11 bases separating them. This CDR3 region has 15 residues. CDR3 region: CASSSRQSSGNTIYF. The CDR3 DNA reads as TGTGCCAGTAGTTCAAGGCAGAGCTCTGGAAACACCATATATTTT.

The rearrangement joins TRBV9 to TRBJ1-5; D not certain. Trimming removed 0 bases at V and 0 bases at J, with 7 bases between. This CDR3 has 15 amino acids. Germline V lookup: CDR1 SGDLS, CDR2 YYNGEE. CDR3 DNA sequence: TGTGCCAGCAGCGTAGATGGGGATAGCAATCAGCCCCAGCATTTT. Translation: CASSVDGDSNQPQHF.

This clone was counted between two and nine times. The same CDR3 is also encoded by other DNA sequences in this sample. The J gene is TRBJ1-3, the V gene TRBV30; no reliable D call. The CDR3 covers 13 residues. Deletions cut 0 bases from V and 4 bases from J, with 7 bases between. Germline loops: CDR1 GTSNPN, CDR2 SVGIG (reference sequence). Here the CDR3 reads CAWSVTGGNTIYF. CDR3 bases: TGTGCCTGGAGTGTAACCGGGGGAAACACCATATATTTT.

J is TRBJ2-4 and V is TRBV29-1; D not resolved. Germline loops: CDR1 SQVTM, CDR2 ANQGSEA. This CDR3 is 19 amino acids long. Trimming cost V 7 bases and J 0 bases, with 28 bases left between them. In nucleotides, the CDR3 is TGCAGCGCCGTTGCGGCAGCGTCTTCATCACAGCTAGCCAAAAACATTCAGTACTTC. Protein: CSAVAAASSSQLAKNIQYF.

This CDR3 is CASSLQGIRRTEAFF. DNA of the CDR3: TGTGCCAGCAGCCTACAGGGTATTAGGAGGACTGAAGCTTTCTTT. The chain carries TRBV14 and TRBJ1-1; TRBD1 might be the D (6 bases). Trimming removed 4 bases from V and 5 bases from J, with 17 bases in between. The CDR3 covers 15 residues. The germline gives CDR1 SGHDN, CDR2 FVKESK.

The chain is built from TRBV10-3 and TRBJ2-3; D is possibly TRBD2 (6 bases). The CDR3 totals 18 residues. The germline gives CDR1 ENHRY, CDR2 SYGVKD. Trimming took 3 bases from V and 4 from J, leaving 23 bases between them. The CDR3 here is CAISDSLWRGDFADTQYF. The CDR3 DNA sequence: TGTGCCATCAGTGATAGTCTTTGGCGGGGAGATTTCGCAGATACGCAGTATTTT.

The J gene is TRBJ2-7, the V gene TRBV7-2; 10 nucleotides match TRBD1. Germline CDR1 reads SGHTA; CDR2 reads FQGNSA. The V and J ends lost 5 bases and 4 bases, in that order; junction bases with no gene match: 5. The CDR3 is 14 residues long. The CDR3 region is CASSTWTGGYEQYF. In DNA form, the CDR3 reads TGTGCCAGCAGCACCTGGACAGGGGGGTACGAGCAGTACTTC.

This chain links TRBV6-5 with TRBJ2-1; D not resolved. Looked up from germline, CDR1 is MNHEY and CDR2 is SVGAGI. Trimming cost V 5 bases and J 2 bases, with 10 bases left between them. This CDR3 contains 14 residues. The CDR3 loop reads CASSPNQAYNEQFF. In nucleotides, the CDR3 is TGTGCCAGCAGTCCTAACCAGGCCTACAATGAGCAGTTCTTC.

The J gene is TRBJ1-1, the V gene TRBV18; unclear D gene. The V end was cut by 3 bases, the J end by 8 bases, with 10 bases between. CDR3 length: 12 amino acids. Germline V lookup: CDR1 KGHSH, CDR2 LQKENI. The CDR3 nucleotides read TGTGCCAGCTCACCGGGGATGGCAGAAGCTTTCTTT. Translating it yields CASSPGMAEAFF.

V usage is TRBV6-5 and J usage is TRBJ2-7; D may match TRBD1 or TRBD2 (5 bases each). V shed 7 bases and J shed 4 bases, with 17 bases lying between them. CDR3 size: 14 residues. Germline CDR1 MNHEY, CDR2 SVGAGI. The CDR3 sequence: CASTHRRDGYEQYF. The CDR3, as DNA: TGTGCCAGCACCCACCGCCGGGACGGGTACGAGCAGTACTTC.

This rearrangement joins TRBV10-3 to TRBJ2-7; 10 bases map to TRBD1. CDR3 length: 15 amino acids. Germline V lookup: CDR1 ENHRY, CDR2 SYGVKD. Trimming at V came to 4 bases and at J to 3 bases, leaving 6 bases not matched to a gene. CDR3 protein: CAISARDRGYYEQYF. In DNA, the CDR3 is TGTGCCATCAGTGCTAGGGACAGGGGTTACTACGAGCAGTACTTC.

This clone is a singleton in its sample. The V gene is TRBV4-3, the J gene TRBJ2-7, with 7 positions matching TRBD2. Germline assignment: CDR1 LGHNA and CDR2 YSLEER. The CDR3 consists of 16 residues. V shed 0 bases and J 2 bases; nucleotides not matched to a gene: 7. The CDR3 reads CASSQDLPAGTYEQYF. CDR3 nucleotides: TGCGCCAGCAGCCAAGATCTTCCAGCGGGGACCTACGAGCAGTACTTC.

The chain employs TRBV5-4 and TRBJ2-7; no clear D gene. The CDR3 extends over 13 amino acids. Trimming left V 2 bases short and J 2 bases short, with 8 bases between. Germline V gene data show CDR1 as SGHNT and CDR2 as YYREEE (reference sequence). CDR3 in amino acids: CASSFGPPYEQYF. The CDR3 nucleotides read TGTGCCAGCAGCTTTGGGCCGCCCTACGAGCAGTACTTC.

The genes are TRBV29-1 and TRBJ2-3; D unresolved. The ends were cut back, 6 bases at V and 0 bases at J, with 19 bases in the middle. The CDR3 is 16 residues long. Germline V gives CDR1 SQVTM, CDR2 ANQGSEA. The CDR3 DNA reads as TGCAGCGTCCTCGAGTGGTTAGATAGCAGCACAGATACGCAGTATTTT. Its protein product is CSVLEWLDSSTDTQYF.

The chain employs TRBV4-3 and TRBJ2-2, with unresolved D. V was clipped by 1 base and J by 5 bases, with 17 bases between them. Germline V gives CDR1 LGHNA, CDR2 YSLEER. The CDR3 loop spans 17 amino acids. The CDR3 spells CASSQATPSSFTGELFF. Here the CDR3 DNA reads TGCGCCAGCAGCCAAGCTACCCCTTCGTCTTTTACCGGGGAGCTGTTTTTT.

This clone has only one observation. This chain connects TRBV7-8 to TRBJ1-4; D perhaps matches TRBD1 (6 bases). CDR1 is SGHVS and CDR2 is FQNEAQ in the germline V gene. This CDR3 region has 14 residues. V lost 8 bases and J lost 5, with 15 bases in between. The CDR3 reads CASGLGRGNEKLFF. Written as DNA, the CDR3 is TGTGCCAGCGGCCTCGGGAGGGGGAATGAAAAACTGTTTTTT.

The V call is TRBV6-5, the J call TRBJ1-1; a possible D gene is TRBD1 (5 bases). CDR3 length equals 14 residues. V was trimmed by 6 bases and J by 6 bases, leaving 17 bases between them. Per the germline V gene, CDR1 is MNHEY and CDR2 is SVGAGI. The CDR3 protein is CASSQTQGYAEAFF. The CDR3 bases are TGTGCCAGCAGCCAAACCCAGGGTTATGCTGAAGCTTTCTTT.

CDR3 nucleotide sequence: TGCGCCAGCAGCTTAGGTACTAGCGGCGGCACAGATACGCAGTATTTT. Translated, it gives CASSLGTSGGTDTQYF. This chain links TRBV5-1 with TRBJ2-3; 8 nucleotides agree with TRBD2. Germline CDR1 SGHRS, CDR2 YFSETQ. The CDR3 runs 16 residues. With 2 bases clipped from V and 1 base from J, the junction kept 6 bases outside the gene matches.

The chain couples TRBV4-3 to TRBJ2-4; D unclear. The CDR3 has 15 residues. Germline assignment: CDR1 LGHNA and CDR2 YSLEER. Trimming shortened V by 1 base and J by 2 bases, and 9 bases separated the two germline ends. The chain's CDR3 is CASSQGAGSKNIQYF. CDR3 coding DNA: TGCGCCAGCAGCCAAGGAGCAGGATCCAAAAACATTCAGTACTTC.

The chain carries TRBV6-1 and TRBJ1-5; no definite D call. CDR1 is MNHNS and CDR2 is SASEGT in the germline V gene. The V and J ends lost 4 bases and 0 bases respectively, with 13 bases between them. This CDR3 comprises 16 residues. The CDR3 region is CASSVFSQYSNQPQHF. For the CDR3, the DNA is TGTGCCAGCAGTGTATTTTCGCAGTATAGCAATCAGCCCCAGCATTTT.

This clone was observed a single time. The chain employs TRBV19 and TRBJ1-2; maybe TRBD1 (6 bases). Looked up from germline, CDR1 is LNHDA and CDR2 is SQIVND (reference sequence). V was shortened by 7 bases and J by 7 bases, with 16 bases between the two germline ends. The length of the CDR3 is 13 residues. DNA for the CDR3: TGTGCCAGTACACTAGACAGGCACCTTGGCTACACCTTC. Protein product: CASTLDRHLGYTF.

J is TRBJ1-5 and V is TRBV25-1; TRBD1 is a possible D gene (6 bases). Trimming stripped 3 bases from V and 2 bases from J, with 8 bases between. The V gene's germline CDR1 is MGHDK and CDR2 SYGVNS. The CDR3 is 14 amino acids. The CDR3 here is CASSERQGNQPQHF. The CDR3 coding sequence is TGTGCCAGCAGTGAGCGACAGGGCAATCAGCCCCAGCATTTT. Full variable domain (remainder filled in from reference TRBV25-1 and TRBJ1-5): EADIYQTPRYLVIGTGKKITLECSQTMGHDKMYWYQQDPGMELHLIHYSYGVNSTEKGDLSSESTVSRIRTEHFPLTLESARPSHTSQYLCASSERQGNQPQHFGDGTRLSIL.